This entry lists 17 T cell receptor beta chains sequenced from one sample in a study of blood T cell repertoires in COVID-19. Produced via immunoSEQ multiplex PCR; TCRdb's table is partial and in-frame only. Among fewer than 150,000 clones listed, 80% to 85% were seen once. Sequenced: peripheral blood. The receptors derive from a woman under 40 who had recovered from COVID-19.

This clone has a single count. The rearrangement joins TRBV6-5 to TRBJ1-2; TRBD1 agrees at 9 bases. The CDR3 totals 14 residues. CDR1 and CDR2 (germline): MNHEY, SVGAGI. Trimming removed 6 bases from V and 4 bases from J; junction bases left unmatched: 6. CDR3 loop: CASSPDRGSYGYTF. The CDR3 bases are TGTGCCAGCAGCCCCGACAGGGGGAGCTATGGCTACACCTTC.

CDR3 DNA sequence: TGTGCCAGCAGTCGTCGACTAGCGGGGGCGAACACCGGGGAGCTGTTTTTT. This encodes CASSRRLAGANTGELFF. The V gene is TRBV6-6, the J gene TRBJ2-2, with 12 bases identical to TRBD2. CDR3 length: 17 amino acids. CDR1 is MNHNY, CDR2 SVGAGI, per germline (reference sequence). Unmatched junction bases numbered 4, after V lost 5 bases and J lost 0 bases.

CDR3 coding DNA: TGTGCCAGCAGCTTGTCATTCGGACAAATGGGGCCTGAAGCTTTCTTT. Translated: CASSLSFGQMGPEAFF. The V call is TRBV5-5, the J call TRBJ1-1; D may be TRBD1 (5 bases). This CDR3 region has 16 residues. Between the trimmed V and J ends, which lost 1 base and 6 bases, there was a span of 19 bases. The germline V gene has CDR1 SGHKS and CDR2 YYEKEE (reference sequence).

The chain links TRBV15 to TRBJ2-1, with TRBD1 matching over 8 bases. Per the germline V gene, CDR1 is LNHNV and CDR2 is YYDKDF (reference sequence). The CDR3 is 15 residues long. V lost 10 bases to trimming and J lost 7 bases; unmatched junction nucleotides: 15. The CDR3 coding sequence is TGTGCCAGTCGGGCGGACAGGGCAGTTTTTAATGAGCAGTTCTTC. Protein: CASRADRAVFNEQFF.

J is TRBJ2-2 and V is TRBV6-5, with TRBD1 identical over 9 bases. The ends lost 6 bases at V and 0 bases at J; junction bases unmatched: 2. Germline lookup yields CDR1 MNHEY and CDR2 SVGAGI. The CDR3 has 15 residues. In nucleotides, the CDR3 is TGTGCCAGCAGCCGGGACAGGGCGAACACCGGGGAGCTGTTTTTT. Encoded protein: CASSRDRANTGELFF.

The chain recombines TRBV7-2 with TRBJ2-7; 13 nucleotides line up with TRBD2. V gave up 5 bases and J gave up 0 bases; unmatched junction bases: 7. Per the germline V gene, CDR1 is SGHTA and CDR2 is FQGNSA. The CDR3 contains 17 residues. The CDR3 DNA is TGTGCCAGCAGCATCACGGGACTAGCGGGGACCTCCTACGAGCAGTACTTC. Translation: CASSITGLAGTSYEQYF. Complete variable domain (other parts from reference TRBV7-2 and TRBJ2-7): GAGVSQSPSNKVTEKGKDVELRCDPISGHTALYWYRQSLGQGLEFLIYFQGNSAPDKSGLPSDRFSAERTGGSVSTLTIQRTQQEDSAVYLCASSITGLAGTSYEQYFGPGTRLTVT.

The chain joins TRBV5-6 to TRBJ2-7; weak D call: TRBD2 (5 bases). This CDR3 contains 13 residues. The V end lost 1 base, the J end lost 2 bases, and 7 bases lay between the germline ends. Germline values: CDR1 SGHDT, CDR2 YYEEEE. CDR3 region: CASSLSGAYEQYF. CDR3 in DNA: TGTGCCAGCAGCTTGAGCGGAGCCTACGAGCAGTACTTC.

This sequence joins TRBV5-4 and TRBJ1-2; no clear D. Germline-derived CDR1 and CDR2 are SGHNT and YYREEE (reference sequence). The ends were cut back, 0 bases at V and 5 bases at J, with 11 bases in the middle. This CDR3 has 14 amino acids. The CDR3 sequence is CASSLAGAEYGYTF. DNA of the CDR3: TGTGCCAGCAGCTTGGCGGGAGCTGAATATGGCTACACCTTC.

The chain combines TRBV12-5 with TRBJ1-3, with D hard to call. CDR3 length: 13 residues. The V gene's germline CDR1 is LGHNT and CDR2 FRNRAP. V lost 0 bases, J lost 3 bases, and 3 bases lay in between. The CDR3 region is CASGLVSGNTIYF. The CDR3 coding sequence is TGTGCTAGTGGTTTGGTCAGTGGAAACACCATATATTTT.

The gene calls are TRBV5-6 and TRBJ1-2; TRBD1 might be the D (5 bases). The CDR3 is 15 amino acids. V gave up 4 bases and J gave up 4 bases, with 17 bases separating them. In germline, CDR1 is SGHDT, CDR2 YYEEEE. The CDR3 coding sequence is TGTGCCAGCAGCCCCACCCTGGGGGGATTCTATGGCTACACCTTC. Protein sequence: CASSPTLGGFYGYTF.

In this sample, this clone turned up once. This sequence joins TRBV5-4 and TRBJ1-2; 10 bases map to TRBD1. CDR3 length: 16 residues. V dropped 0 bases and J dropped 8; count of bases not matched to a gene: 10. CDR1 is SGHNT and CDR2 is YYREEE in the germline V gene (reference sequence). The chain's CDR3 is CASSLANRGTGDGYTF. The DNA for the CDR3 is TGTGCCAGCAGCTTGGCCAATAGGGGGACAGGGGACGGCTACACCTTC.

The chain has TRBV7-2 and TRBJ2-2, with TRBD2 matching over 7 bases. V gave up 1 base and J gave up 3 bases; unmatched junction bases: 5. The V gene's germline CDR1 is SGHTA and CDR2 FQGNSA. The CDR3 is made up of 16 amino acids. CDR3 nucleotides: TGTGCCAGCAGCTTAGTCGCAGGGAGGGACACCGGGGAGCTGTTTTTT. As protein: CASSLVAGRDTGELFF.

This chain links TRBV19 with TRBJ1-2, with 9 bases fitting TRBD1. J gave up 6 bases and V 9 bases, and 14 bases lay outside the gene matches. This CDR3 has 15 amino acids. From germline, CDR1 is LNHDA and CDR2 SQIVND (reference sequence). The CDR3 spells CASERTGTGPHGYTF. In DNA, the CDR3 is TGTGCCAGCGAAAGAACCGGGACAGGGCCCCATGGCTACACCTTC.

This chain connects TRBV5-1 to TRBJ2-6; D unresolved. Trimming took off 4 bases at V and 0 bases at J, with 5 bases between the two ends. This CDR3 comprises 14 residues. CDR1 and CDR2 from the germline V gene are SGHRS and YFSETQ. The CDR3 DNA sequence: TGCGCCAGCAGCCCAGGCTCTGGGGCCAACGTCCTGACTTTC. It is translated as CASSPGSGANVLTF.

This chain links TRBV11-2 with TRBJ1-2; no reliable D call. The V end lost 2 bases, the J end lost 4 bases, and 11 bases lay between the germline ends. The length of the CDR3 is 14 residues. Looked up from germline, CDR1 is SGHAT and CDR2 is FQNNGV. The CDR3 region is CASSLSTGIYGYTF. The CDR3 bases are TGTGCCAGCAGCTTAAGCACCGGGATCTATGGCTACACCTTC.

This chain uses TRBV21-1 with TRBJ1-3. TRBV21-1 is shown as a pseudogene. The CDR3 has 16 residues. CDR3 in amino acids: CARRQRTGNSGNTIYF. The DNA for the CDR3 is TGTGCCAGGAGACAACGGACGGGGAACTCTGGAAACACCATATATTTT.

V is TRBV30 and J is TRBJ1-1; D is perhaps TRBD1 (6 bases). Per germline, CDR1 GTSNPN and CDR2 SVGIG (reference sequence). The CDR3 spans 15 residues. V lost 0 bases and J 1 base, leaving 12 bases between the germline ends. CDR3 loop: CAWSVPQTGNTEAFF. CDR3 in DNA: TGTGCCTGGAGTGTGCCCCAGACAGGGAACACTGAAGCTTTCTTT.